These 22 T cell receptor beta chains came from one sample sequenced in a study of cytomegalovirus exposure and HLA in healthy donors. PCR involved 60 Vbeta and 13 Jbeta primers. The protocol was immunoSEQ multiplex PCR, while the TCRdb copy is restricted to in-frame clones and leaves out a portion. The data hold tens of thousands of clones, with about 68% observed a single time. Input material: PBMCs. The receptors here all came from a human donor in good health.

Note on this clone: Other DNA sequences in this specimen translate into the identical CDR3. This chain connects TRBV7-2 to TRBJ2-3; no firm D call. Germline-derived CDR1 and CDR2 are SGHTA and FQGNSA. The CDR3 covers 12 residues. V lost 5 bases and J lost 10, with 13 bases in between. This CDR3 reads CASSRDTLAQYF. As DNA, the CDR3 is TGTGCCAGCAGCAGAGACACCTTGGCGCAGTATTTT.

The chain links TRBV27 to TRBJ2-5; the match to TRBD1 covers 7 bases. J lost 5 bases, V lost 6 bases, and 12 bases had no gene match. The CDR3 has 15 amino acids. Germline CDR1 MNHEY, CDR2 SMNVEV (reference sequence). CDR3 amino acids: CASSPNRGSGETQYF. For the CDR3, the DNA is TGTGCCAGCAGCCCCAACAGGGGATCTGGGGAGACCCAGTACTTC.

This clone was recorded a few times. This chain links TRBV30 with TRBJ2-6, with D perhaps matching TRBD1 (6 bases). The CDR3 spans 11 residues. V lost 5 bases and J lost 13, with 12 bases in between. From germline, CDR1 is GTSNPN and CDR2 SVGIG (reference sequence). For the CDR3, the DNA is TGTGCCTGGGGGTCGCAGGGGGTCCTGACTTTC. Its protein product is CAWGSQGVLTF. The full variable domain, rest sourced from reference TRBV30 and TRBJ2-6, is SQTIHQWPATLVQPVGSPLSLECTVEGTSNPNLYWYRQAAGRGLQLLFYSVGIGQISSEVPQNLSASRPQDRQFILSSKKLLLSDSGFYLCAWGSQGVLTFGAGSRLTVL.

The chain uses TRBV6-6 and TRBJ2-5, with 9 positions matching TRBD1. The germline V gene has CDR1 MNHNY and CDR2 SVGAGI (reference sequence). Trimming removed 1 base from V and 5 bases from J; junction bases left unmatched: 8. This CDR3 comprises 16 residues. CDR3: CASSYYRDRAHETQYF. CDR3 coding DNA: TGTGCCAGCAGTTACTATAGGGACAGGGCGCACGAGACCCAGTACTTC.

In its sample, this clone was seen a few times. The CDR3 DNA is TGTGCCAGCAGCAAAAAACAGGGGGCTGGAGGTGGCTACACCTTC. It encodes CASSKKQGAGGGYTF. The rearrangement joins TRBV21-1 to TRBJ1-2; no DNA check was done on the table's D call, TRBD1. TRBV21-1 is flagged as a pseudogene. CDR3 length: 15 residues.

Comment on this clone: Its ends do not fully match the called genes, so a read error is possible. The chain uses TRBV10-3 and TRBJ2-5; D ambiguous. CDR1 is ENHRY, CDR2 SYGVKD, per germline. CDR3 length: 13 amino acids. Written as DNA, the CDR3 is TGTGCCATCAGTGCGCAGTACCAAGAGGCCCAGTACTTC. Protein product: CAISAQYQEAQYF.

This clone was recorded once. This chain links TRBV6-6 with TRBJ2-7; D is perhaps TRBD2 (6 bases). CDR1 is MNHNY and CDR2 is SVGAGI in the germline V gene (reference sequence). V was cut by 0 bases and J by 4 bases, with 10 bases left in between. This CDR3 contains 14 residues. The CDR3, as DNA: TGTGCCAGCAGTTACTCGGGGGGATTGTACGAGCAGTACTTC. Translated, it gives CASSYSGGLYEQYF.

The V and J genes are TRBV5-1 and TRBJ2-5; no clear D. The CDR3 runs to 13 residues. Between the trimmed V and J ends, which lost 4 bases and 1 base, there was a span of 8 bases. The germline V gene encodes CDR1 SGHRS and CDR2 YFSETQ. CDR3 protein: CASSQAVQETQYF. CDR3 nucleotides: TGCGCCAGCAGCCAGGCTGTCCAAGAGACCCAGTACTTC.

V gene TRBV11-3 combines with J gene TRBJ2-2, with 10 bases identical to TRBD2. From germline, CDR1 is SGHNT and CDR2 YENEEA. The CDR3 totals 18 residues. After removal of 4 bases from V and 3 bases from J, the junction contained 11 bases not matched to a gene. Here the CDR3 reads CASSSNPGLADYTGELFF. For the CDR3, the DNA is TGTGCCAGCAGCTCGAACCCAGGACTAGCGGATTACACCGGGGAGCTGTTTTTT. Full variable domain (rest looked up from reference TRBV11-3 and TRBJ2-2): EAGVVQSPRYKIIEKKQPVAFWCNPISGHNTLYWYLQNLGQGPELLIRYENEEAVDDSQLPKDRFSAERLKGVDSTLKIQPAELGDSAVYLCASSSNPGLADYTGELFFGEGSRLTVL.

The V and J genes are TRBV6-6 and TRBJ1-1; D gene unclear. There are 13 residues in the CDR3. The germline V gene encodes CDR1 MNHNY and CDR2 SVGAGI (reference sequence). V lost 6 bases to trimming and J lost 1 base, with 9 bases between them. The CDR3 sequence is CASSPRENTEAFF. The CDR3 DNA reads TGTGCCAGCAGCCCCCGGGAGAACACTGAAGCTTTCTTT.

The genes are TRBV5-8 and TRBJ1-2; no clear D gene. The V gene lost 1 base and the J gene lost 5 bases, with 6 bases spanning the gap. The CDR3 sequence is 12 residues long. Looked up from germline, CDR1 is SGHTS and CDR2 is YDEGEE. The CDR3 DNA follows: TGTGCCAGCAGCTTGAAGCATTATGGCTACACCTTC. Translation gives CASSLKHYGYTF.

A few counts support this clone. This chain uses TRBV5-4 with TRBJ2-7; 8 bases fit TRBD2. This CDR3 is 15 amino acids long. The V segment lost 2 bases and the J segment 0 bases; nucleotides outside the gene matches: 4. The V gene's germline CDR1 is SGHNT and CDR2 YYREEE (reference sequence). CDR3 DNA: TGTGCCAGCAGCTTCTTAGCGGGGAGCTCCTACGAGCAGTACTTC. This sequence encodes CASSFLAGSSYEQYF.

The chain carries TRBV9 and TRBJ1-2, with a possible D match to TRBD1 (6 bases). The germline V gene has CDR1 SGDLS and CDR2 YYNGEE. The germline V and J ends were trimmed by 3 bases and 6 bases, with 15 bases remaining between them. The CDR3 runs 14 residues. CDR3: CASSALLGGNGYTF. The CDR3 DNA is TGTGCCAGCAGCGCGTTACTAGGGGGAAATGGCTACACCTTC.

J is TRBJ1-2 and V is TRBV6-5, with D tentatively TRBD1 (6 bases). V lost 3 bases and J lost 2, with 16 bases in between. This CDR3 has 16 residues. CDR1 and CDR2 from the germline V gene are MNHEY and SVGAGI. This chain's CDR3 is CASSYSTGRANYGYTF. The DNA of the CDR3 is TGTGCCAGCAGTTATTCCACAGGGCGGGCCAACTATGGCTACACCTTC.

The CDR3 here is CASSLDRPSTDTQYF. The CDR3 DNA reads as TGTGCCAGCAGCTTGGACAGACCTAGCACAGATACGCAGTATTTT. This sequence joins TRBV5-4 and TRBJ2-3, with D hard to call. This CDR3 spans 15 amino acids. Trimming stripped 0 bases from V and 0 bases from J, with 8 bases between. CDR1 is SGHNT and CDR2 is YYREEE in the germline V gene (reference sequence).

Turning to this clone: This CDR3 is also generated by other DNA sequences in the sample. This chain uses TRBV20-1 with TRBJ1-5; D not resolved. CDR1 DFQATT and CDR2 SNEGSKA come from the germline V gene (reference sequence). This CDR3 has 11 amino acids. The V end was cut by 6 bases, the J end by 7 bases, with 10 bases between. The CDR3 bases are TGCAGTGCAAGGCGCGGGCAGCCCCAGCATTTT. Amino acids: CSARRGQPQHF.

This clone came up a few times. For the CDR3, the DNA is TGTGCCAGCTCACCATTGACAGTCTACGAGCAGTACTTC. Protein product: CASSPLTVYEQYF. The rearrangement uses TRBV18 and TRBJ2-7, with D possibly being TRBD1 (5 bases). This CDR3 is built from 13 residues. V was clipped by 2 bases and J by 3 bases, with 8 bases between them. Germline V gives CDR1 KGHSH, CDR2 LQKENI. The entire variable domain, with the rest obtained from reference TRBV18 and TRBJ2-7, is as follows: NAGVMQNPRHLVRRRGQEARLRCSPMKGHSHVYWYRQLPEEGLKFMVYLQKENIIDESGMPKERFSAEFPKEGPSILRIQQVVRGDSAAYFCASSPLTVYEQYFGPGTRLTVT.

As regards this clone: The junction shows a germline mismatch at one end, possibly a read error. This chain's CDR3 is CASTLQRGTNEKLFF. CDR3 in DNA: TGTGCCAGCACCTTACAGCGGGGGACCAATGAAAAACTGTTTTTT. V and J are TRBV7-9 and TRBJ1-4; maybe TRBD1 (5 bases). This CDR3 region has 15 residues. The germline V gene has CDR1 SEHNR and CDR2 FQNEAQ (reference sequence). The full variable domain, rest sourced from reference TRBV7-9 and TRBJ1-4, is DTGVSQNPRHKITKRGQNVTFRCDPISEHNRLYWYRQTLGQGPEFLTYFQNEAQLEKSRLLSDRFSAERPKGSFSTLEIQRTEQGDSAMYLCASTLQRGTNEKLFFGSGTQLSVL.

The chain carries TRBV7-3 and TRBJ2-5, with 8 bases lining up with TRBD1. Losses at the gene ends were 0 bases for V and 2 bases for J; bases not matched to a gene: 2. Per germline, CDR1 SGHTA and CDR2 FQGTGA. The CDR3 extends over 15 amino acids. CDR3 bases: TGTGCCAGCAGCTTAACCGGGACAGGACAAGAGACCCAGTACTTC. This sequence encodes CASSLTGTGQETQYF.

DNA for the CDR3: TGCGCCAGCAGCCCGACAGGACTGGGCAATCAGCCCCAGCATTTT. It codes for CASSPTGLGNQPQHF. The chain carries TRBV5-1 and TRBJ1-5; TRBD1 is a possible D gene (6 bases). The CDR3 length is 15 residues. Looked up from germline, CDR1 is SGHRS and CDR2 is YFSETQ. Trimming removed 4 bases at V and 2 bases at J, with 13 bases between.

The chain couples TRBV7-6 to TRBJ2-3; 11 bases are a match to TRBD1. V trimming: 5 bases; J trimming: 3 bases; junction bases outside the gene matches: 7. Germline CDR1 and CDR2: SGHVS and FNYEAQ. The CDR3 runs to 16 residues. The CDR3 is CASSNRTGGMTDTQYF. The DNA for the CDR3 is TGTGCCAGCAGCAACCGGACAGGGGGCATGACAGATACGCAGTATTTT. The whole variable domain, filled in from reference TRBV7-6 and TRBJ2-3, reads GAGVSQSPRYKVTKRGQDVALRCDPISGHVSLYWYRQALGQGPEFLTYFNYEAQQDKSGLPNDRFSAERPEGSISTLTIQRTEQRDSAMYRCASSNRTGGMTDTQYFGPGTRLTVL.

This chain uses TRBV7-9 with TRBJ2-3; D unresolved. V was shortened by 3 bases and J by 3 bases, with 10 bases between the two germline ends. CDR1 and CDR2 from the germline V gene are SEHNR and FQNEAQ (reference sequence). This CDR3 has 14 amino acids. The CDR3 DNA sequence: TGTGCCAGCAGCTTCGACTGGCTGACAGATACGCAGTATTTT. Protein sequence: CASSFDWLTDTQYF.